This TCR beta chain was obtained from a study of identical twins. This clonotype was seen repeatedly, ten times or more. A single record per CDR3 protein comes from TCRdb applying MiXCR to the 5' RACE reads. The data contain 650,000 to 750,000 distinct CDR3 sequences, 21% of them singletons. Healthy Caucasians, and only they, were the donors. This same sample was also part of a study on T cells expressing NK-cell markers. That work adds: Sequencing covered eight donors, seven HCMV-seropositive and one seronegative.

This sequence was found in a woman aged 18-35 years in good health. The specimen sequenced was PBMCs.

The CDR3 here is CSVVRTSGSLSTDTQYF. The CDR3 DNA reads as TGCAGCGTTGTAAGAACTAGCGGGAGTCTTAGCACAGATACGCAGTATTTT. J is TRBJ2-3 and V is TRBV29-1; 11 positions match TRBD2. The J segment lost 0 bases and the V segment lost 4 bases, leaving 9 bases of the junction unmatched. CDR1 SQVTM and CDR2 ANQGSEA come from the germline V gene. The CDR3 spans 17 residues.